The 23 T cell receptor beta chains in this list originate from one sample, sequenced in a study of response to subunit inactivated influenza vaccine. TCRdb redid the calling of the RT-PCR reads with MiXCR, one entry per CDR3 protein. The sample shows roughly 780,000 distinct CDR3 sequences, approximately 17% of them seen only once. Source: PBMCs from blood, taken about 5 days after vaccination. The receptor source for this set is a man aged 50 to 59 who received an inactivated influenza vaccine.

This clonotype was picked up a small number of times. This sequence joins TRBV4-2 and TRBJ2-7, with a tentative D call TRBD1 (5 bases). V was pared by 2 bases and J by 3 bases, with 8 bases between. This CDR3 region has 13 residues. Per the germline V gene, CDR1 is LGHNA and CDR2 is YNFKEQ. CDR3 DNA: TGTGCCAGCAGCCAACCTGACAGCTACGAGCAGTACTTC. Translated: CASSQPDSYEQYF.

The V and J genes are TRBV24-1 and TRBJ2-3; 9 bases agree with TRBD1. The CDR3 runs to 14 residues. The ends lost 3 bases at V and 14 bases at J; junction bases unmatched: 11. Germline CDR1 reads KGHDR; CDR2 reads SFDVKD. Here the CDR3 DNA reads TGTGCCACCAGTGATGACAGGGGGACTTCCACCATGTATTTT. Protein: CATSDDRGTSTMYF.

The rearrangement links TRBV12-3 or TRBV12-4 to TRBJ2-7; D is unclear. CDR3 length: 14 amino acids. V lost 1 base and J 3 bases, leaving 10 bases between the germline ends. The CDR3 spells CASSLEQQGYEQYF. Here the CDR3 DNA reads TGTGCCAGCAGTTTAGAACAGCAAGGCTACGAGCAGTACTTC.

This clonotype has only a few counts. The chain links TRBV11-1 to TRBJ2-2, with 10 bases that match TRBD2. The CDR3 consists of 19 residues. Germline-derived CDR1 and CDR2 are SGHAT and FQDESV (reference sequence). V lost 7 bases and J lost 5; bases outside the gene matches: 19. The CDR3 region is CASTPRLAGDLRTTGELFF. CDR3 nucleotides: TGTGCCAGCACCCCACGGCTAGCGGGAGACCTCCGAACAACCGGGGAGCTGTTTTTT.

J is TRBJ2-3 and V is TRBV7-6; 12 bases fit TRBD2. Germline V gene lookup returns CDR1 SGHVS and CDR2 FNYEAQ. The CDR3 loop spans 17 amino acids. V was clipped by 3 bases and J by 2 bases; unmatched bases: 6. The DNA of the CDR3 is TGTGCCAGCAGCTTGCCGACTAGCGGGGGTTCCACAGATACGCAGTATTTT. Its protein product is CASSLPTSGGSTDTQYF.

This CDR3 is CATSIRANPYEQYF. CDR3 sequence (DNA): TGTGCCACCAGCATCAGGGCCAATCCCTACGAGCAGTACTTC. The chain couples TRBV15 to TRBJ2-7, with D possibly matching TRBD1 (5 bases). Germline CDR1 reads LNHNV; CDR2 reads YYDKDF (reference sequence). V was clipped by 4 bases and J by 2 bases, with 12 bases between them. CDR3 length equals 14 residues.

This clonotype was counted between two and nine times. The CDR3 coding sequence is TGTGCCACCAGTGATTCCACGGTGGGGGGCCGGTTCTTC. This encodes CATSDSTVGGRFF. J is TRBJ2-1 and V is TRBV24-1, with D perhaps being TRBD1 or TRBD2 (6 bases each). V lost 2 bases, J lost 15 bases, and 16 bases lay in between. CDR3 length equals 13 residues. Looked up from germline, CDR1 is KGHDR and CDR2 is SFDVKD.

This clonotype appeared a few times. The V and J genes are TRBV9 and TRBJ2-1, with 8 bases matching TRBD2. Germline V CDR1 and CDR2: SGDLS, YYNGEE. Trimming removed 0 bases from V and 4 bases from J; junction bases left unmatched: 6. CDR3 size: 16 residues. The CDR3 loop reads CASSVVSSGPYNEQFF. In nucleotides, the CDR3 is TGTGCCAGCAGCGTAGTGTCTAGCGGGCCGTACAATGAGCAGTTCTTC.

In its sample, this clonotype was seen a few times. This chain connects TRBV7-8 to TRBJ1-2; no reliable D call. The CDR3 runs to 14 residues. Per the germline V gene, CDR1 is SGHVS and CDR2 is FQNEAQ. Trimming removed 4 bases from V and 4 bases from J, with 13 bases in between. CDR3 region: CASSSRPRSYGYTF. CDR3 DNA sequence: TGTGCCAGCAGCTCCCGGCCCCGAAGCTATGGCTACACCTTC.

The gene calls are TRBV7-8 and TRBJ2-1; 9 bases match TRBD2. Germline lookup yields CDR1 SGHVS and CDR2 FQNEAQ. V lost 1 base to trimming and J lost 10 bases; unmatched junction nucleotides: 11. CDR3 length: 16 residues. DNA for the CDR3: TGTGCCAGCAGCTTAGGGGCTAGCGGGACCCCCTTGGAGCAGTTCTTC. As protein: CASSLGASGTPLEQFF.

This clonotype came up a few times. This sequence joins TRBV6-2 or TRBV6-3 and TRBJ2-1; D remains ambiguous. Per germline, CDR1 MNHEY and CDR2 SVGEGT. The CDR3 is 12 amino acids. The germline V and J ends were trimmed by 5 bases and 8 bases, with 10 bases remaining between them. CDR3 sequence reads: CASSPRSHEQFF. CDR3 DNA sequence: TGTGCCAGCAGTCCCCGTTCTCATGAGCAGTTCTTC.

The rearrangement joins TRBV6-2 or TRBV6-3 to TRBJ2-5; the D is unclear. This CDR3 region has 13 residues. The V and J ends lost 5 bases and 6 bases respectively, with 13 bases between them. Germline V gene lookup returns CDR1 MNHEY and CDR2 SVGEGT. The DNA of the CDR3 is TGTGCCAGCAGTGCCCAGAGTTCAAAGACCCAGTACTTC. Translation gives CASSAQSSKTQYF.

The chain uses TRBV4-3 and TRBJ2-2, with D perhaps TRBD1 or TRBD2 (5 bases each). V lost 3 bases and J 9 bases, leaving 20 bases between the germline ends. Germline V CDR1 and CDR2: LGHNA, YSLEER. The CDR3 is 16 amino acids. CDR3 in DNA: TGCGCCAGCAGCCAGACCGGGACCCTCGGAGAGCGGGAGCTGTTTTTT. Encoded protein: CASSQTGTLGERELFF.

In DNA form, the CDR3 reads TGTGCCAGCAGCTCTCAGGGTTGGGAGCAGTACTTC. Encoded protein: CASSSQGWEQYF. V usage is TRBV7-2 and J usage is TRBJ2-7, with D maybe TRBD1 (5 bases). CDR3 length: 12 residues. CDR1 and CDR2 from the germline V gene are SGHTA and FQGNSA. Trimming shortened V by 4 bases and J by 7 bases, and 11 bases separated the two germline ends.

V is TRBV7-8 and J is TRBJ2-3, with a tentative D call TRBD1 (6 bases). Germline V gives CDR1 SGHVS, CDR2 FQNEAQ. This CDR3 has 15 amino acids. V lost 4 bases, J lost 4 bases, and 15 bases lay in between. The CDR3 DNA is TGTGCCAGCAGCTCCTTTGACAGGTCTCCAGATACGCAGTATTTT. Residues: CASSSFDRSPDTQYF.

The V and J genes are TRBV20-1 and TRBJ1-2; D is ambiguous. From germline, CDR1 is DFQATT and CDR2 SNEGSKA (reference sequence). The CDR3 totals 12 residues. With 3 bases removed from V and 4 bases from J, the gap between germline ends came to 9 bases. The CDR3 protein is CSASPTVYGYTF. CDR3 coding DNA: TGCAGTGCTAGTCCGACGGTCTATGGCTACACCTTC.

This clonotype was picked up a small number of times. The chain couples TRBV29-1 to TRBJ1-1; D is ambiguous. Per the germline V gene, CDR1 is SQVTM and CDR2 is ANQGSEA. The CDR3 loop spans 14 amino acids. Between the trimmed V and J ends, which lost 1 base and 1 base, there was a span of 10 bases. The CDR3 nucleotides read TGCAGCGTTGAAGCCGCTGGATGGAACACTGAAGCTTTCTTT. It specifies CSVEAAGWNTEAFF.

This clonotype was detected many times. V is TRBV11-2 and J is TRBJ1-6; 12 bases are shared with TRBD1. The germline V gene has CDR1 SGHAT and CDR2 FQNNGV. The CDR3 runs to 17 residues. V trimming: 0 bases; J trimming: 7 bases; junction bases outside the gene matches: 4. CDR3: CASSLDSGTGGNSPLHF. CDR3 DNA sequence: TGTGCCAGCAGCTTAGATTCAGGGACAGGGGGCAATTCACCCCTCCACTTT. Full variable domain (remainder filled in from reference TRBV11-2 and TRBJ1-6): EAGVAQSPRYKIIEKRQSVAFWCNPISGHATLYWYQQILGQGPKLLIQFQNNGVVDDSQLPKDRFSAERLKGVDSTLKIQPAKLEDSAVYLCASSLDSGTGGNSPLHFGNGTRLTVT.

V and J are TRBV5-1 and TRBJ1-4; D is unresolved. The CDR3 extends over 15 amino acids. Trimming took off 7 bases at V and 2 bases at J, with 15 bases between the two ends. From germline, CDR1 is SGHRS and CDR2 YFSETQ. The chain's CDR3 is CASGSLGATNEKLFF. For the CDR3, the DNA is TGCGCCAGCGGATCTCTTGGAGCCACTAATGAAAAACTGTTTTTT.

This clonotype appeared a few times. The rearrangement links TRBV9 to TRBJ2-5, with 9 bases aligning to TRBD2. V trimming: 1 base; J trimming: 3 bases; junction bases outside the gene matches: 7. Germline CDR1 reads SGDLS; CDR2 reads YYNGEE. The CDR3 consists of 16 residues. CDR3 coding DNA: TGTGCCAGCAGCGTATCCGTGGCGGGAGGGAAAGAGACCCAGTACTTC. Encoded protein: CASSVSVAGGKETQYF.

The chain joins TRBV10-3 to TRBJ2-5; D may correspond to TRBD1 or TRBD2 (7 bases each). CDR3 length: 13 residues. Germline values: CDR1 ENHRY, CDR2 SYGVKD. Trimming left V 6 bases short and J 5 bases short, with 13 bases between. CDR3 sequence: CAISRQGGETQYF. The DNA for the CDR3 is TGTGCCATCAGCCGACAGGGAGGGGAGACCCAGTACTTC.

The V gene is TRBV6-5, the J gene TRBJ2-1; D gene uncertain. Germline CDR1 is MNHEY and CDR2 is SVGAGI. The ends were cut back, 0 bases at V and 4 bases at J, with 13 bases in the middle. This CDR3 has 16 amino acids. CDR3 DNA sequence: TGTGCCAGCAGTTACTCGGTGGCCGCCCGGTACAATGAGCAGTTCTTC. Protein: CASSYSVAARYNEQFF.

The rearrangement joins TRBV24-1 to TRBJ2-7; 8 bases agree with TRBD1. Germline V gene lookup returns CDR1 KGHDR and CDR2 SFDVKD. V lost 9 bases and J lost 0; bases outside the gene matches: 9. The CDR3 contains 15 residues. This CDR3 reads CATQPTGENSYEQYF. Here the CDR3 DNA reads TGTGCCACCCAACCGACAGGGGAAAACTCCTACGAGCAGTACTTC.